Each of the 3 T cell receptor beta chains below was sequenced from the same sample in a study of blood T cells in healthy people across ages. Primed by a sample-barcoded 5' primer and a J-beta primer mix, a second PCR proceeded for 7 to 11 cycles. TCRdb re-called the 5' RACE reads with MiXCR, one entry per CDR3 protein. The sample yields around 1.5 million distinct CDR3 sequences, approximately 40% seen once. Sequencing input: blood. The receptors originated from a woman aged 18-29 years in good health.

V gene TRBV5-1 combines with J gene TRBJ2-5; perhaps TRBD2 as D (6 bases). CDR3 length: 15 residues. Trimming left V 4 bases short and J 11 bases short, with 24 bases between. Germline assignment: CDR1 SGHRS and CDR2 YFSETQ. CDR3 nucleotide sequence: TGCGCCAGCAGCCTCCCCCAGGGTGGGGGGAATGAGCAGTACTTC. It translates to CASSLPQGGGNEQYF.

The chain joins TRBV4-1 to TRBJ1-2, with D tentatively TRBD1 (6 bases). Germline CDR1 MGHRA, CDR2 YSYEKL. V lost 4 bases and J 5 bases, leaving 23 bases between the germline ends. The CDR3 length is 17 residues. CDR3 in amino acids: CASSRAAAGGRGYGYTF. Written as DNA, the CDR3 is TGCGCCAGCAGCCGCGCGGCCGCGGGGGGGCGTGGGTATGGCTACACCTTC.

The sample holds one count of this clonotype. This chain connects TRBV21-1 to TRBJ1-4. TRBV21-1 has pseudogene status. The CDR3 is 13 residues long. This chain's CDR3 is CASSRDCNEKLFF. The CDR3 nucleotides read TGTGCCAGCAGCAGAGACTGTAATGAAAAACTGTTTTTT.